The 5 T cell receptor beta chains below all came from one sample that was sequenced in a study of blood T cells in healthy people across ages (dated by TCRdb to between 2015 and 2017). The library was obtained by 5' RACE. Sequencing used an Illumina HiSeq 2500. The second PCR ran for roughly 6 to 11 cycles and used a J-beta primer mix along with a sample-barcoded 5' primer. TCRdb reworked the public reads: Q25 trimming with fastp, MiXCR clone assembly, productive beta chains retained. Each CDR3 protein appears once, grouped with its most common genes and DNA. Present in this sample are roughly 790,000 distinct CDR3 sequences, approximately 39% of which were seen just once. The ten largest make up 20% of the sample. Sequences were obtained from blood. Every receptor here comes from a woman aged 55-70 years in good health.

Comment on this clonotype: At one end the junction does not follow the germline gene, possibly because of a read error. This chain links TRBV11-1 with TRBJ2-1, with TRBD2 identical over 8 bases. In germline, CDR1 is SGHAT, CDR2 FQDESV (reference sequence). The CDR3 is 15 amino acids. The CDR3 bases are TGTGCCAGCAGCTTTAGCGGGAAGGGATACAATGAGCGGTTCTTC. Translation gives CASSFSGKGYNERFF.

V and J are TRBV29-1 and TRBJ1-2, with 9 positions matching TRBD1. Trimming cost V 5 bases and J 4 bases; bases outside gene matches: 5. The germline V gene has CDR1 SQVTM and CDR2 ANQGSEA. The CDR3 spans 13 residues. The CDR3 protein is CSVRTGAVYGYTF. The CDR3 DNA reads TGCAGCGTTCGGACAGGGGCCGTCTATGGCTACACCTTC.

This chain uses TRBV7-6 with TRBJ1-2, with TRBD1 matching over 7 bases. The CDR3 extends over 15 amino acids. Germline assignment: CDR1 SGHVS and CDR2 FNYEAQ. J was trimmed by 0 bases and V by 5 bases; bases with no gene match: 6. The CDR3 reads CASSQGTEPNYGYTF. The CDR3 DNA sequence: TGTGCCAGCAGCCAAGGGACAGAGCCTAACTATGGCTACACCTTC.

J is TRBJ1-1 and V is TRBV12-3 or TRBV12-4; D gene unclear. Trimming stripped 1 base from V and 0 bases from J, with 12 bases between. The CDR3 spans 16 residues. The CDR3 DNA is TGTGCCAGCAGTTTAGTTCTAGCTGCCATGAACACTGAAGCTTTCTTT. It yields the protein CASSLVLAAMNTEAFF.

This chain uses TRBV7-2 with TRBJ2-2; D remains unclear. Per the germline V gene, CDR1 is SGHTA and CDR2 is FQGNSA. Trimming left V 0 bases short and J 7 bases short, with 9 bases between. The CDR3 has 14 amino acids. DNA of the CDR3: TGTGCCAGCAGCTTAGCACTTCAGGTCGGGGAGCTGTTTTTT. This codes for CASSLALQVGELFF.